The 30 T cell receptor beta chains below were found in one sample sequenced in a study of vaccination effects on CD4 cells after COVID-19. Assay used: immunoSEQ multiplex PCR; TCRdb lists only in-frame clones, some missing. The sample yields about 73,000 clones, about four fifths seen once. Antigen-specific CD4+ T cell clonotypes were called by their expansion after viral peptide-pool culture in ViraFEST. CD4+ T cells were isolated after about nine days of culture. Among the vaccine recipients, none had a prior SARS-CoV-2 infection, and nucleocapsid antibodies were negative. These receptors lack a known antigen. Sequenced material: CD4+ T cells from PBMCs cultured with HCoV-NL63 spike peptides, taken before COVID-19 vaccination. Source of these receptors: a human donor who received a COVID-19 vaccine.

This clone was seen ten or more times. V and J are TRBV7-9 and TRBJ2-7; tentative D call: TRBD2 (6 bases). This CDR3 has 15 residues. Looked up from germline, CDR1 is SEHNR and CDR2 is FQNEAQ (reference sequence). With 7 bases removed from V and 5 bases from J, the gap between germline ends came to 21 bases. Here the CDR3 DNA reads TGTGCCAGCACCTTGGGAGGTCACAAAGGGGACGAGCAGTACGTC. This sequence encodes CASTLGGHKGDEQYV.

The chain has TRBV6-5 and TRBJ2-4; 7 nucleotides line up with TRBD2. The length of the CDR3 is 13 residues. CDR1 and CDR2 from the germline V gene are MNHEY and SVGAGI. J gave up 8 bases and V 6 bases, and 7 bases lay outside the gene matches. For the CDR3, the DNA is TGTGCCAGCAGCCCCAGGGCGGGGGACATTCAGTACTTC. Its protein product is CASSPRAGDIQYF.

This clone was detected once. The CDR3: CASSQLAGVKTQYF. In DNA form, the CDR3 reads TGTGCCAGCAGCCAACTAGCGGGGGTGAAGACCCAGTACTTC. The chain uses TRBV7-2 and TRBJ2-5; 11 bases are shared with TRBD2. Germline V gene data show CDR1 as SGHTA and CDR2 as FQGNSA. The CDR3 has 14 amino acids. Losses at the gene ends were 5 bases for V and 6 bases for J; bases not matched to a gene: 5.

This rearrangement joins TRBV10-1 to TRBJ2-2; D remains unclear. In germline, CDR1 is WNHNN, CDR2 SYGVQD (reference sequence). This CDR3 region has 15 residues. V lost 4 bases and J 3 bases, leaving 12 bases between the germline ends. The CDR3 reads CASSVGSAYTGELFF. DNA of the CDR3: TGCGCCAGCAGTGTAGGGTCTGCGTACACCGGGGAGCTGTTTTTT.

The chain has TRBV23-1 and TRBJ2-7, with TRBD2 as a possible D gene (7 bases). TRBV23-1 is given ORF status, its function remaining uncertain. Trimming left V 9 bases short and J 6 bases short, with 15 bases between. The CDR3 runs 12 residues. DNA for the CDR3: TGCGCCAGTTCGGGGGGCGGGTGCGAGCAGTACGTC. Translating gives CASSGGGCEQYV.

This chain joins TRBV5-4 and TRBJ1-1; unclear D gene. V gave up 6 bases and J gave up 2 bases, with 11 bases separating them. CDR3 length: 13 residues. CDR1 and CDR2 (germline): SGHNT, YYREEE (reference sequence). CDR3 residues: CASNIGPNTEAFF. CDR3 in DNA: TGTGCCAGCAACATCGGGCCAAACACTGAAGCTTTCTTT.

The CDR3 coding sequence is TGTGCCAGTAGTAGGACAGGCCTTAGCACAGATACGCAGTATTTT. Translated, it gives CASSRTGLSTDTQYF. This chain connects TRBV19 to TRBJ2-3; the match to TRBD1 covers 7 bases. Germline V gives CDR1 LNHDA, CDR2 SQIVND (reference sequence). Losses at the gene ends were 4 bases for V and 0 bases for J; bases not matched to a gene: 4. This CDR3 is built from 15 residues.

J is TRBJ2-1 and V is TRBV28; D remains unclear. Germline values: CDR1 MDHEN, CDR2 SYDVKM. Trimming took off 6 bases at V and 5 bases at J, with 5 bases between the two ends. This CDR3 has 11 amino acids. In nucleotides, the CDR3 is TGTGCCAGCAGGGGAAACAATGAGCAGTTCTTC. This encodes CASRGNNEQFF.

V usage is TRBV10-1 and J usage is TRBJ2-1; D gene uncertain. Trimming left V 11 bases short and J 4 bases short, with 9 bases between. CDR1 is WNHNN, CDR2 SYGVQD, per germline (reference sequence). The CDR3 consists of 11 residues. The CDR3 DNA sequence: TGCGCCTCCTACTCTTACAATGAGCAGTTCTTC. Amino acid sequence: CASYSYNEQFF.

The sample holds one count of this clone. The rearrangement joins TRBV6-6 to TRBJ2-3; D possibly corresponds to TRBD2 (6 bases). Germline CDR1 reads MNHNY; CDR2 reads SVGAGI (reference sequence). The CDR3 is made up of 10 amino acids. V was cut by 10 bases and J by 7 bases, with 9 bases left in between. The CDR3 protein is CATGENTQYF. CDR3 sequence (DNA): TGTGCCACGGGGGAGAATACGCAGTATTTT.

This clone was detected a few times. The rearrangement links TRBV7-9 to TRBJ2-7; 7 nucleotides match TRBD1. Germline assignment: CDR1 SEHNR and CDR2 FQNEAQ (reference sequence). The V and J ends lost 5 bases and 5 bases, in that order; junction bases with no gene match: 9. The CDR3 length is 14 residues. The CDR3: CASSIPDRVHEQYV. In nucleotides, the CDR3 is TGTGCCAGCAGCATTCCCGACAGGGTCCACGAGCAGTACGTC.

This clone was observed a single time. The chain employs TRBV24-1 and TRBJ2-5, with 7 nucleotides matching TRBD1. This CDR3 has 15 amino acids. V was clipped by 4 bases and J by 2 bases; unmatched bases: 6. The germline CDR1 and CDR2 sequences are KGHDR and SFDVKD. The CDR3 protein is CATSEPRDRQETQYF. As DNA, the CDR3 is TGTGCCACCAGTGAACCCAGGGACAGACAAGAGACCCAGTACTTC.

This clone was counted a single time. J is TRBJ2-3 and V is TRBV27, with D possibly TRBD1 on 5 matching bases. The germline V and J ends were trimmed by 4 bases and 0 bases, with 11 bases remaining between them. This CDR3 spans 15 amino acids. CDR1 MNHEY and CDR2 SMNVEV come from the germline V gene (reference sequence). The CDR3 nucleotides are TGTGCCAGCAGTTCCCGACAGCTTAGCACAGATACGCAGTATTTT. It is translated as CASSSRQLSTDTQYF.

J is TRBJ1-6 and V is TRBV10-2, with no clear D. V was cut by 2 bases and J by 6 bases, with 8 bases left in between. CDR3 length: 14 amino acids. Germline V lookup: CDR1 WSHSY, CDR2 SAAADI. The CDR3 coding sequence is TGCGCCAGCAGTGAGGGCGGAAGTAATTCACCCCTCCACTTT. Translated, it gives CASSEGGSNSPLHF.

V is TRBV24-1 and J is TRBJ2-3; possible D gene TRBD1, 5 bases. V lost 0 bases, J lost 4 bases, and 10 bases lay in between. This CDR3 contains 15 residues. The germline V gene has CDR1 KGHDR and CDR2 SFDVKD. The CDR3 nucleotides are TGTGCCACCAGTGATTTGCCTCCCAGGGCAGATACGCAGTATTTT. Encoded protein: CATSDLPPRADTQYF.

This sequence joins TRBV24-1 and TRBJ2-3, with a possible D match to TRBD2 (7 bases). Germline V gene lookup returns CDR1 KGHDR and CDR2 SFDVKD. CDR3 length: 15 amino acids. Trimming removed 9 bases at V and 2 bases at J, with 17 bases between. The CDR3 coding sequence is TGTGCCACCGGTATGCGGGGGCGAGACACAGATACGCAGTATTTT. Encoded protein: CATGMRGRDTDTQYF.

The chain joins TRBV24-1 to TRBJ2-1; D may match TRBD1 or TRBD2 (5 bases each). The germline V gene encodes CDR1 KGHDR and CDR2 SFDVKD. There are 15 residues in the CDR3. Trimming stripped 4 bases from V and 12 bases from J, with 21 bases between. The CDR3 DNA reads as TGTGCCACCAGTGACCGGGGACCCCGTTTGGTATCGCAGTTCTTC. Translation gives CATSDRGPRLVSQFF.

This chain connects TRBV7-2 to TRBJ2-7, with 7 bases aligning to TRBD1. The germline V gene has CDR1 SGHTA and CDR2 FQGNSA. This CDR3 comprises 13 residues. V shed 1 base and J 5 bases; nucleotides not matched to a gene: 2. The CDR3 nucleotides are TGTGCCAGCAGCTTAGGACAGGGCCACGAGCAGTACGTC. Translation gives CASSLGQGHEQYV.

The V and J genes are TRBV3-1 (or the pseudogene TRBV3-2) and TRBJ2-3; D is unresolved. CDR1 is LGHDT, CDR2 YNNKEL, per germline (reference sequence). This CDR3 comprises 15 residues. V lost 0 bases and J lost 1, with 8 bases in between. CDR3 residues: CASSQDRPRTDTQYF. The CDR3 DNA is TGTGCCAGCAGCCAAGATAGGCCCCGCACAGATACGCAGTATTTT.

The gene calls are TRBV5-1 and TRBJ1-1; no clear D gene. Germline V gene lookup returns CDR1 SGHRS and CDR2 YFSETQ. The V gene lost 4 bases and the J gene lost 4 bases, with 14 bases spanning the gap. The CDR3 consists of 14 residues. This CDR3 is CASSMQEGSTEAFF. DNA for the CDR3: TGCGCCAGCAGCATGCAGGAGGGTAGCACTGAAGCTTTCTTT.

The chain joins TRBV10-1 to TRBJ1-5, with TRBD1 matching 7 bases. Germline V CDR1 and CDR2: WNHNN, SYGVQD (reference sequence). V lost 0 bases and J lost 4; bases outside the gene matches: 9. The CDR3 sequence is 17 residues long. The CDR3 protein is CASSESDWDRENQPQHF. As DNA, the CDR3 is TGCGCCAGCAGTGAGTCGGACTGGGACAGAGAAAATCAGCCCCAGCATTTT.

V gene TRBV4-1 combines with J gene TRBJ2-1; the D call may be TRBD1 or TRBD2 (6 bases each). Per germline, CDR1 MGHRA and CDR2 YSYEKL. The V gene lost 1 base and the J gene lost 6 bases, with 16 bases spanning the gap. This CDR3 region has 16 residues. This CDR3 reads CASSQVLGGGGNEQFF. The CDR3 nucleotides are TGCGCCAGCAGCCAAGTGTTAGGAGGAGGGGGCAATGAGCAGTTCTTC.

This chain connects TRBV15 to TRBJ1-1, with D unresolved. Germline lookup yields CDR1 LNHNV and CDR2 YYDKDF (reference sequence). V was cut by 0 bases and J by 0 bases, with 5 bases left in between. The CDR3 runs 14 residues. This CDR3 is CATSRDRLNTEAFF. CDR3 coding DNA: TGTGCCACCAGCAGAGATCGGTTGAACACTGAAGCTTTCTTT.

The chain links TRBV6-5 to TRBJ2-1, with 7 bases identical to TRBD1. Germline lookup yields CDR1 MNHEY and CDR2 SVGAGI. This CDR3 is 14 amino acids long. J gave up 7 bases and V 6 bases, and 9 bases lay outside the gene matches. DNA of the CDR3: TGTGCCAGCAGGCAGACAGGGCCGCCTAATGAGCAGTTCTTC. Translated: CASRQTGPPNEQFF.

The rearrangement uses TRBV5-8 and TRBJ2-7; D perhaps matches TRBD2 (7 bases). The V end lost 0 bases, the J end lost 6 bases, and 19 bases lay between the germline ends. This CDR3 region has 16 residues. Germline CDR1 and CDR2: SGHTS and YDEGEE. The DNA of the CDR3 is TGTGCCAGCAGCTTGGACTCATTCCGGGGGGCGGTCGAGCAGTACGTC. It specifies CASSLDSFRGAVEQYV.

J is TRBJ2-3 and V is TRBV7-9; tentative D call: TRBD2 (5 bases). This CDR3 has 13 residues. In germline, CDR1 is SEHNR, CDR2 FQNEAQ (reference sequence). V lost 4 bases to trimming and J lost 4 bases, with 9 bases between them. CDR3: CASSYLASDTQYF. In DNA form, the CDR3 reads TGTGCCAGCAGCTACCTAGCCTCAGATACGCAGTATTTT.

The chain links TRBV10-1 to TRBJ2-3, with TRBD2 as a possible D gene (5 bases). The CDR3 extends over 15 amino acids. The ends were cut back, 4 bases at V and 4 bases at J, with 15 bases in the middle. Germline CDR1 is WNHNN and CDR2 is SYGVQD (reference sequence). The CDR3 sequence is CASSGTQVGADTQYF. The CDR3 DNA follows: TGCGCCAGCAGTGGGACTCAGGTCGGAGCAGATACGCAGTATTTT.

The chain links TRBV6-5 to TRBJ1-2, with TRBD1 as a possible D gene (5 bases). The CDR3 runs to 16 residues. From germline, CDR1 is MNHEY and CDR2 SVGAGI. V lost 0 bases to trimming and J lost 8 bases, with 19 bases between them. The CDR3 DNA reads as TGTGCCAGCAGTTACTCGTTGGGACGGCCCTATGTAGGCTACACCTTC. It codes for CASSYSLGRPYVGYTF.

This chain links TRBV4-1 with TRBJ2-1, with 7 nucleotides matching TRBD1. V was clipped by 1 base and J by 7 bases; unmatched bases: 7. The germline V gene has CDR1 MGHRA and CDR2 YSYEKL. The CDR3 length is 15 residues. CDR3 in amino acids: CASSQAQPQGNEQFF. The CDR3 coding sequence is TGCGCCAGCAGCCAAGCCCAACCACAGGGGAATGAGCAGTTCTTC.

The CDR3, as DNA: TGTGCCACGTCGACAGCGAGTAGCACAGATACGCAGTATTTT. Amino acid sequence: CATSTASSTDTQYF. The chain is built from TRBV19 and TRBJ2-3; TRBD1 is a possible D gene (5 bases). CDR1 and CDR2 from the germline V gene are LNHDA and SQIVND (reference sequence). This CDR3 has 14 residues. The V end lost 10 bases, the J end lost 0 bases, and 14 bases lay between the germline ends. Combining the CDR3 with reference TRBV19 and TRBJ2-3 gives the whole variable domain DGGITQSPKYLFRKEGQNVTLSCEQNLNHDAMYWYRQDPGQGLRLIYYSQIVNDFQKGDIAEGYSVSREKKESFPLTVTSAQKNPTAFYLCATSTASSTDTQYFGPGTRLTVL.